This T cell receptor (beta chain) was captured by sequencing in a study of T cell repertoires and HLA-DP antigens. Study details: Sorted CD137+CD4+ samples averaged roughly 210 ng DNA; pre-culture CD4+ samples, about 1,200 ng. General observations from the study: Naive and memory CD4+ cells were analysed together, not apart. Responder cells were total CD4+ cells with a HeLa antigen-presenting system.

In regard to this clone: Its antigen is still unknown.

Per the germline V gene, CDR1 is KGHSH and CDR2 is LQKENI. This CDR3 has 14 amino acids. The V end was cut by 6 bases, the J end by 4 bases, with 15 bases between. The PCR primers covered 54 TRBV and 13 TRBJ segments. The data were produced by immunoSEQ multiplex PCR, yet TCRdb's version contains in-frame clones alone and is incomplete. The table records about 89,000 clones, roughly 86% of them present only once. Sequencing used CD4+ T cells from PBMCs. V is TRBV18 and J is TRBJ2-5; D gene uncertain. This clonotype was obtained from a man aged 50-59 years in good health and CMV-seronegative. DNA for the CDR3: TGTGCCAGCTCTCCGAAGCAGGAGCTAGAGACCCAGTACTTC. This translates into CASSPKQELETQYF. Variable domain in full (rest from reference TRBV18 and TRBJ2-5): NAGVMQNPRHLVRRRGQEARLRCSPMKGHSHVYWYRQLPEEGLKFMVYLQKENIIDESGMPKERFSAEFPKEGPSILRIQQVVRGDSAAYFCASSPKQELETQYFGPGTRLLVL.